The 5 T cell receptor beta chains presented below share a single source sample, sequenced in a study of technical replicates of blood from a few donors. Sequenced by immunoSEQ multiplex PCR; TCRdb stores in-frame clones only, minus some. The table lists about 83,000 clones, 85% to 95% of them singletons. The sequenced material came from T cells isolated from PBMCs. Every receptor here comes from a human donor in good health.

The CDR3 nucleotides read TGTGCCAGCAGCCCAGGGGGCGTCCAAGAGACCCAGTACTTC. This encodes CASSPGGVQETQYF. This chain joins TRBV5-4 and TRBJ2-5; 8 bases line up with TRBD1. The CDR3 is made up of 14 amino acids. The germline CDR1 and CDR2 sequences are SGHNT and YYREEE (reference sequence). V lost 4 bases and J lost 1; bases outside the gene matches: 3. Full variable domain (outside the CDR3, taken from reference TRBV5-4 and TRBJ2-5): ETGVTQSPTHLIKTRGQQVTLRCSSQSGHNTVSWYQQALGQGPQFIFQYYREEENGRGNFPPRFSGLQFPNYSSELNVNALELDDSALYLCASSPGGVQETQYFGPGTRLLVL.

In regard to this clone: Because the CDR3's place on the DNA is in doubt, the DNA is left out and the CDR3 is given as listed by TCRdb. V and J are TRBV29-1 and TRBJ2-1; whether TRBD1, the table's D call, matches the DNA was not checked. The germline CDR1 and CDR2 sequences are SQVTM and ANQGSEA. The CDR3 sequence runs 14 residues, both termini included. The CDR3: CSVVGPGTAKGSFF.

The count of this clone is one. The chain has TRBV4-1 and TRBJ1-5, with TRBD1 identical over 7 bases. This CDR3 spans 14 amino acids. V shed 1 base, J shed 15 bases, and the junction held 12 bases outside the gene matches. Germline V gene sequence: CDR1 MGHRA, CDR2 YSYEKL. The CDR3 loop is CASSQVAPGDSVHF. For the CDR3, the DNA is TGCGCCAGCAGCCAAGTCGCTCCAGGGGACAGCGTGCATTTT.

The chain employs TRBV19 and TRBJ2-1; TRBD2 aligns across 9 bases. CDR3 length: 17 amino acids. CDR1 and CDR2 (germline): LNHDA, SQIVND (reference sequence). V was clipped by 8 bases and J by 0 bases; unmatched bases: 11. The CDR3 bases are TGTGCCAGTTTATCCACAAGTAGCGGGAGCTCCTACAATGAGCAGTTCTTC. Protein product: CASLSTSSGSSYNEQFF.

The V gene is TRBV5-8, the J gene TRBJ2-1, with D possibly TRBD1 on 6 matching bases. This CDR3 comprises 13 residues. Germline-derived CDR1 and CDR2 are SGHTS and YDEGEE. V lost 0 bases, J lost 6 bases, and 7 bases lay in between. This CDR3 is CASSLGGLNEQFF. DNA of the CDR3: TGTGCCAGCAGCTTGGGGGGGCTCAATGAGCAGTTCTTC.